A single sample gave rise to the 11 T cell receptor beta chains below, sequenced in a study of technical replicates of blood from a handful of donors. Generated by immunoSEQ multiplex PCR, the TCRdb table keeps only in-frame clones and is missing some. The repertoire holds 75,000 to 100,000 clones, about 95% seen once, with 0.3% to 0.35% in the top ten. Sequencing was done on a sample of T cells isolated from PBMCs. These receptors were collected from a human donor in good health.

This sequence joins TRBV9 and TRBJ1-2, with D possibly TRBD1 on 5 matching bases. Trimming stripped 2 bases from V and 9 bases from J, with 14 bases between. CDR1 and CDR2 (germline): SGDLS, YYNGEE. The CDR3 consists of 13 residues. The CDR3 DNA is TGTGCCAGCAGCGTCCAGGGCAGTTCTCGCTACACCTTC. It specifies CASSVQGSSRYTF.

The V call is TRBV7-6, the J call TRBJ1-5, with no clear D. The CDR3 is 13 amino acids. V lost 1 base and J 5 bases, leaving 6 bases between the germline ends. Germline lookup yields CDR1 SGHVS and CDR2 FNYEAQ. The CDR3 bases are TGTGCCAGCAGCTTAGTGCCGGATCAGCCCCAGCATTTT. Its protein is CASSLVPDQPQHF.

The chain links TRBV5-6 to TRBJ2-5, with 12 bases lining up with TRBD1. From germline, CDR1 is SGHDT and CDR2 YYEEEE. V lost 4 bases and J lost 7; bases outside the gene matches: 5. The CDR3 is made up of 14 amino acids. CDR3 sequence reads: CASSPGTGGRTQYF. CDR3 bases: TGTGCCAGCAGCCCGGGGACAGGGGGCAGGACCCAGTACTTC.

The CDR3 DNA follows: TGTGCCAGCAGTGCCGATTATCTGGAGGCTTTCTTT. It is translated as CASSADYLEAFF. The chain has TRBV25-1 and TRBJ1-1; D gene ambiguous. CDR1 and CDR2 (germline): MGHDK, SYGVNS. The CDR3 is made up of 12 amino acids. Trimming took 4 bases from V and 11 from J, leaving 14 bases between them.

This chain uses TRBV28 with TRBJ2-1; D not resolved. The CDR3 is made up of 13 amino acids. From germline, CDR1 is MDHEN and CDR2 SYDVKM. V was pared by 6 bases and J by 3 bases, with 9 bases between. The CDR3 is CASRQNNYNEQFF. The DNA for the CDR3 is TGTGCCAGCAGACAGAACAACTACAATGAGCAGTTCTTC. Variable domain in full (rest from reference TRBV28 and TRBJ2-1): DVKVTQSSRYLVKRTGEKVFLECVQDMDHENMFWYRQDPGLGLRLIYFSYDVKMKEKGDIPEGYSVSREKKERFSLILESASTNQTSMYLCASRQNNYNEQFFGPGTRLTVL.

The V and J genes are TRBV16 and TRBJ2-1; 7 bases are shared with TRBD2. The CDR3 loop spans 14 amino acids. Germline values: CDR1 KGHSY, CDR2 FQNENV. V lost 0 bases and J lost 10; bases outside the gene matches: 6. DNA for the CDR3: TGTGCCAGCAGCCAATCAGGGAGGGGTTGGGAGCAGTTCTTC. It translates to CASSQSGRGWEQFF.

This rearrangement joins TRBV4-1 to TRBJ2-1; 8 bases match TRBD2. The germline V gene has CDR1 MGHRA and CDR2 YSYEKL. The CDR3 runs to 13 residues. The ends lost 7 bases at V and 2 bases at J; junction bases unmatched: 1. DNA for the CDR3: TGCGCCAGCAAGGGACTAGCCTACAATGAGCAGTTCTTC. Residues: CASKGLAYNEQFF.

This rearrangement joins TRBV20-1 to TRBJ2-5; D ambiguous. The ends were cut back, 5 bases at V and 3 bases at J, with 4 bases in the middle. The length of the CDR3 is 10 residues. In germline, CDR1 is DFQATT, CDR2 SNEGSKA (reference sequence). The chain's CDR3 is CSAREETQYF. DNA for the CDR3: TGCAGTGCTCGTGAAGAGACCCAGTACTTC.

This clone was picked up a small number of times. The genes are TRBV10-3 and TRBJ2-7; TRBD2 matches 7 bases. This CDR3 has 11 residues. From germline, CDR1 is ENHRY and CDR2 SYGVKD. Trimming removed 6 bases from V and 9 bases from J; junction bases left unmatched: 5. This CDR3 is CAISGDYRQYF. CDR3 DNA: TGTGCCATCAGCGGGGACTACAGGCAGTACTTC.

The chain carries TRBV6-5 and TRBJ1-2; no definite D call. The CDR3 totals 15 residues. Trimming cost V 0 bases and J 1 base, with 9 bases left between them. The V gene's germline CDR1 is MNHEY and CDR2 SVGAGI. CDR3 loop: CASSYSTASNYGYTF. The CDR3 nucleotides are TGTGCCAGCAGTTACTCGACGGCTAGTAACTATGGCTACACCTTC.

The rearrangement uses TRBV2 and TRBJ1-5; perhaps TRBD1 as D (5 bases). The CDR3 loop spans 12 amino acids. CDR1 SNHLY and CDR2 FYNNEI come from the germline V gene. V lost 7 bases, J lost 5 bases, and 9 bases lay in between. CDR3: CASTPGYQPQHF. The CDR3 region has the DNA TGTGCCAGCACGCCAGGGTATCAGCCCCAGCATTTT. Full variable domain (remainder filled in from reference TRBV2 and TRBJ1-5): EPEVTQTPSHQVTQMGQEVILRCVPISNHLYFYWYRQILGQKVEFLVSFYNNEISEKSEIFDDQFSVERPDGSNFTLKIRSTKLEDSAMYFCASTPGYQPQHFGDGTRLSIL.